One and the same sample provided the 7 T cell receptor beta chains below, sequenced in a study of technical replicates of blood from several donors. The table came from immunoSEQ multiplex PCR; TCRdb's copy has only in-frame clones and leaves some out. The sample lists about 88,000 clones, approximately 90% occurring once. Sequenced sample: T cells isolated from PBMCs. The source is a human donor in good health.

The chain combines TRBV6-1 with TRBJ2-1; 7 bases fit TRBD1. CDR1 is MNHNS, CDR2 SASEGT, per germline. Trimming removed 6 bases from V and 8 bases from J; junction bases left unmatched: 1. This CDR3 region has 11 residues. CDR3 amino acids: CASRGGYEQFF. The CDR3 DNA is TGTGCCAGCAGAGGGGGCTATGAGCAGTTCTTC.

The chain uses TRBV5-1 and TRBJ2-5; D gene ambiguous. The germline V gene has CDR1 SGHRS and CDR2 YFSETQ. The CDR3 has 15 amino acids. Trimming cost V 4 bases and J 4 bases, with 17 bases left between them. This CDR3 is CASSPGDLDGETQYF. CDR3 nucleotides: TGCGCCAGCAGCCCCGGCGACTTAGACGGAGAGACCCAGTACTTC.

In its sample, this clone was seen a few times. V and J are TRBV6-1 and TRBJ2-2; TRBD1 agrees at 8 bases. The CDR3 extends over 15 amino acids. The ends lost 7 bases at V and 3 bases at J; junction bases unmatched: 7. Germline CDR1 reads MNHNS; CDR2 reads SASEGT. Here the CDR3 DNA reads TGTGCCAGCAAGCGCAGGGGGCGCGACACCGGGGAGCTGTTTTTT. Its translation: CASKRRGRDTGELFF.

V is TRBV11-3 and J is TRBJ2-5, with 8 bases that match TRBD2. The V gene's germline CDR1 is SGHNT and CDR2 YENEEA. The V segment lost 2 bases and the J segment 5 bases; nucleotides outside the gene matches: 10. CDR3 length: 16 amino acids. The CDR3 DNA is TGTGCCAGCAGCTTAATCCCGGGAGGGGCTTCTGAGACCCAGTACTTC. Its protein product is CASSLIPGGASETQYF.

J is TRBJ2-1 and V is TRBV6-4; D not resolved. The CDR3 has 14 amino acids. Germline CDR1 reads MRHNA; CDR2 reads SNTAGT. V dropped 7 bases and J dropped 0 bases, with 10 bases sitting between them. CDR3 residues: CASMKESSYNEQFF. CDR3 nucleotide sequence: TGTGCCAGCATGAAGGAGAGCTCCTACAATGAGCAGTTCTTC.

V and J are TRBV10-1 and TRBJ2-1; D perhaps matches TRBD2 (5 bases). This CDR3 spans 15 amino acids. The V end lost 6 bases, the J end lost 4 bases, and 16 bases lay between the germline ends. Germline CDR1 and CDR2: WNHNN and SYGVQD (reference sequence). CDR3 sequence: CASSDPSIQYNEQFF. The CDR3 DNA reads TGCGCCAGCAGCGACCCTAGCATACAATACAATGAGCAGTTCTTC.

This sequence joins TRBV4-2 and TRBJ2-3, with D maybe TRBD1 (7 bases). Germline assignment: CDR1 LGHNA and CDR2 YNFKEQ. There are 16 residues in the CDR3. V lost 0 bases, J lost 4 bases, and 14 bases lay in between. Here the CDR3 DNA reads TGTGCCAGCAGCCAAGATATGCAGGGGGGCCCAGATACGCAGTATTTT. Protein product: CASSQDMQGGPDTQYF.